These 25 T cell receptor beta chains originate from one sample sequenced in a study of Graves' ophthalmopathy and Graves' hyperthyroidism. Amplification of TCR beta CDR3 regions used RNA transcripts. The authors performed first-round RT-PCR with HTBI primers and then a second-round multiplex PCR. TCRdb reprocessed the multiplex PCR reads via MiXCR and lists one record per CDR3 protein. The table has over a million distinct CDR3 sequences, about 40% seen once. The source material was peripheral blood or thyroid tissue (not recorded which). The receptors here all came from an adult man with Graves' hyperthyroidism.

V gene TRBV20-1 combines with J gene TRBJ2-7; weak D call: TRBD2 (5 bases). The V gene's germline CDR1 is DFQATT and CDR2 SNEGSKA (reference sequence). Trimming left V 2 bases short and J 6 bases short, with 11 bases between. The CDR3 consists of 12 residues. The CDR3 here is CSARSLASEQYF. The CDR3 region has the DNA TGCAGTGCTAGAAGTCTAGCCAGCGAGCAGTACTTC.

This clonotype was counted at least ten times. The rearrangement links TRBV7-8 to TRBJ1-2; D is uncertain. Between the trimmed V and J ends, which lost 1 base and 6 bases, there was a span of 6 bases. CDR3 length: 12 residues. Germline V gives CDR1 SGHVS, CDR2 FQNEAQ. The DNA of the CDR3 is TGTGCCAGCAGCTTAGGGATGGATGGCTACACCTTC. Translation: CASSLGMDGYTF.

The V and J genes are TRBV7-9 and TRBJ1-4, with 8 bases that match TRBD1. The length of the CDR3 is 15 residues. The trim removed 8 bases at V and 3 bases at J, leaving 8 bases unmatched. In germline, CDR1 is SEHNR, CDR2 FQNEAQ (reference sequence). In DNA form, the CDR3 reads TGTGCCAGCGGATCAGGGGGCGCGGCTAATGAAAAACTGTTTTTT. Encoded protein: CASGSGGAANEKLFF.

This clonotype has at least ten counts. V and J are TRBV9 and TRBJ1-4; TRBD1 might be the D (6 bases). CDR1 is SGDLS and CDR2 is YYNGEE in the germline V gene. The CDR3 covers 16 residues. V lost 0 bases to trimming and J lost 0 bases, with 9 bases between them. The CDR3 protein is CASSVDEGATNEKLFF. The CDR3 DNA reads as TGTGCCAGCAGCGTAGACGAGGGGGCAACTAATGAAAAACTGTTTTTT.

This clonotype was picked up a small number of times. The chain joins TRBV10-3 to TRBJ2-7, with D tentatively TRBD2 (7 bases). Germline CDR1 is ENHRY and CDR2 is SYGVKD. There are 14 residues in the CDR3. Trimming stripped 10 bases from V and 5 bases from J, with 21 bases between. The CDR3 loop reads CASSQGGVPNEQYF. The CDR3 DNA sequence: TGTGCCAGCAGCCAAGGGGGGGTTCCTAACGAGCAGTACTTC.

About this clonotype: A read error is possible here, since a much larger clone lies one base away. V is TRBV11-3 and J is TRBJ2-5; possibly TRBD2 for D (6 bases). Germline loops: CDR1 SGHNT, CDR2 YENEEA. The CDR3 spans 12 residues. This chain's CDR3 is CANSIRGETQYF. CDR3 sequence (DNA): TGTGCCAACAGCATACGGGGGGAGACCCAGTACTTC.

This clonotype appeared many times. The rearrangement uses TRBV19 and TRBJ1-5; D might be TRBD1 (5 bases). V was cut by 9 bases and J by 0 bases, with 15 bases left in between. Germline CDR1 LNHDA, CDR2 SQIVND (reference sequence). CDR3 length equals 15 residues. The CDR3 protein is CASSPGRNSNQPQHF. The CDR3 DNA is TGTGCCAGCAGTCCGGGACGGAATAGCAATCAGCCCCAGCATTTT.

The chain is built from TRBV11-2 and TRBJ1-4; 9 bases fit TRBD1. J was trimmed by 4 bases and V by 4 bases; bases with no gene match: 4. This CDR3 spans 15 amino acids. Looked up from germline, CDR1 is SGHAT and CDR2 is FQNNGV. CDR3 DNA sequence: TGTGCCAGCAGCTCCCGGGACAGGGATAATGAAAAACTGTTTTTT. Protein product: CASSSRDRDNEKLFF.

This sequence joins TRBV9 and TRBJ1-1; D may be TRBD1 (6 bases). V was cut by 4 bases and J by 4 bases, with 20 bases left in between. Germline V CDR1 and CDR2: SGDLS, YYNGEE. This CDR3 has 16 amino acids. The CDR3 DNA follows: TGTGCCAGCAGCTTACCTTCGACAGGTCCCGTCACTGAAGCTTTCTTT. It is translated as CASSLPSTGPVTEAFF.

This clonotype was seen repeatedly, ten times or more. J is TRBJ1-1 and V is TRBV2; D gene ambiguous. Germline V lookup: CDR1 SNHLY, CDR2 FYNNEI. With 10 bases removed from V and 6 bases from J, the gap between germline ends came to 21 bases. The CDR3 contains 14 residues. The CDR3 coding sequence is TGTGCCACCAGCAGTGAAAAGGGTTCCCCTGAAGCTTTCTTT. Translation gives CATSSEKGSPEAFF.

This clonotype was counted many times. V and J are TRBV7-8 and TRBJ2-7, with 8 bases that match TRBD1. The germline V gene encodes CDR1 SGHVS and CDR2 FQNEAQ. The V gene end was trimmed by 5 bases and the J gene end by 6 bases; junction bases not matched to a gene: 9. The CDR3 covers 14 residues. Here the CDR3 DNA reads TGTGCCAGCAGCGCATACCAGGGGGCGTTCGAGCAGTACTTC. This encodes CASSAYQGAFEQYF.

This clonotype was recorded many times. The chain combines TRBV20-1 with TRBJ1-5, with 8 positions matching TRBD1. This CDR3 contains 14 residues. V was pared by 6 bases and J by 4 bases, with 8 bases of the junction left unmatched. CDR1 and CDR2 (germline): DFQATT, SNEGSKA (reference sequence). This CDR3 is CSAEPGQVNQPQHF. As DNA, the CDR3 is TGCAGTGCCGAGCCGGGACAGGTGAATCAGCCCCAGCATTTT.

V is TRBV2 and J is TRBJ1-1; D gene unclear. The CDR3 sequence is 12 residues long. Germline loops: CDR1 SNHLY, CDR2 FYNNEI. V was clipped by 5 bases and J by 7 bases, with 11 bases between them. CDR3 sequence (DNA): TGTGCCAGCAGTCCGGACGGCAATGAAGCTTTCTTT. The encoded protein is CASSPDGNEAFF.

The chain joins TRBV12-3 or TRBV12-4 to TRBJ2-6; D gene uncertain. The CDR3 runs to 14 residues. With 6 bases removed from V and 2 bases from J, the gap between germline ends came to 8 bases. CDR3 in amino acids: CASRAITGANVLTF. The CDR3 region has the DNA TGTGCCAGCAGGGCCATCACTGGGGCCAACGTCCTGACTTTC.

This clonotype was picked up many times. The chain is built from TRBV12-3 or TRBV12-4 and TRBJ1-5; TRBD1 agrees at 7 bases. The V gene end was trimmed by 6 bases and the J gene end by 3 bases; junction bases not matched to a gene: 5. The CDR3 contains 14 residues. The CDR3 here is CASSNGQANQPQHF. As DNA, the CDR3 is TGTGCCAGCAGCAATGGACAGGCCAATCAGCCCCAGCATTTT.

The chain links TRBV5-1 to TRBJ2-5; TRBD1 is a possible D gene (6 bases). Between the trimmed V and J ends, which lost 3 bases and 9 bases, there was a span of 18 bases. This CDR3 has 14 residues. CDR1 SGHRS and CDR2 YFSETQ come from the germline V gene. CDR3 DNA: TGCGCCAGCAGCTCCGGACAGACTCGTGAGGCCCAGTACTTC. Translated: CASSSGQTREAQYF.

This chain joins TRBV25-1 and TRBJ2-5, with 7 bases matching TRBD1. The ends lost 2 bases at V and 3 bases at J; junction bases unmatched: 9. CDR1 is MGHDK and CDR2 is SYGVNS in the germline V gene. This CDR3 region has 16 residues. The CDR3 protein is CASSEAAGDRKETQYF. The CDR3 region has the DNA TGTGCCAGCAGTGAAGCCGCCGGGGACAGAAAAGAGACCCAGTACTTC. Looking up the rest from reference TRBV25-1 and TRBJ2-5 gives the full variable domain: EADIYQTPRYLVIGTGKKITLECSQTMGHDKMYWYQQDPGMELHLIHYSYGVNSTEKGDLSSESTVSRIRTEHFPLTLESARPSHTSQYLCASSEAAGDRKETQYFGPGTRLLVL.

J is TRBJ2-7 and V is TRBV11-1; either TRBD1 or TRBD2 may fit D (5 bases each). The CDR3 runs to 14 residues. Germline-derived CDR1 and CDR2 are SGHAT and FQDESV (reference sequence). V was pared by 5 bases and J by 3 bases, with 14 bases between. This CDR3 is CASSGRDLGYEQYF. CDR3 bases: TGTGCCAGCAGCGGTCGGGACCTTGGCTACGAGCAGTACTTC.

J is TRBJ1-1 and V is TRBV20-1; no reliable D call. The V gene lost 6 bases and the J gene lost 6 bases, with 17 bases spanning the gap. The length of the CDR3 is 13 residues. Germline loops: CDR1 DFQATT, CDR2 SNEGSKA (reference sequence). In DNA form, the CDR3 reads TGCAGTGCCCGGGTCCCTTTTTTTTCTGAAGCTTTCTTT. It yields the protein CSARVPFFSEAFF.

This clonotype was detected ten times or more. The chain uses TRBV29-1 and TRBJ2-2, with D tentatively TRBD1 (5 bases). CDR1 is SQVTM and CDR2 is ANQGSEA in the germline V gene. This CDR3 comprises 14 residues. The ends were cut back, 4 bases at V and 3 bases at J, with 12 bases in the middle. The CDR3 sequence: CSVVALGDTGELFF. In DNA, the CDR3 is TGCAGCGTTGTGGCCTTAGGGGACACCGGGGAGCTGTTTTTT.

This clonotype was picked up many times. The gene calls are TRBV10-3 and TRBJ1-3; D ambiguous. V lost 5 bases, J lost 0 bases, and 11 bases lay in between. This CDR3 contains 15 residues. CDR1 ENHRY and CDR2 SYGVKD come from the germline V gene. The CDR3 sequence is CAISNAFVSGNTIYF. The CDR3 DNA follows: TGTGCCATCAGTAATGCGTTTGTCTCTGGAAACACCATATATTTT.

The genes are TRBV5-1 and TRBJ1-5, with D possibly matching TRBD1 (5 bases). Germline V CDR1 and CDR2: SGHRS, YFSETQ. The V end lost 4 bases, the J end lost 5 bases, and 13 bases lay between the germline ends. The CDR3 loop spans 14 amino acids. Here the CDR3 DNA reads TGCGCCAGCAGCATCGGGGCAGGAGATCAGCCCCAGCATTTT. Amino acid sequence: CASSIGAGDQPQHF.

The V and J genes are TRBV6-5 and TRBJ2-2; D is ambiguous. Deletions cut 6 bases from V and 4 bases from J, with 9 bases between. CDR3 length: 13 residues. Germline V CDR1 and CDR2: MNHEY, SVGAGI. This CDR3 reads CASRDYGTGELFF. CDR3 DNA sequence: TGTGCCAGCAGGGATTATGGCACCGGGGAGCTGTTTTTT.

This clonotype was detected many times. The V gene is TRBV25-1, the J gene TRBJ2-2; D uncertain. This CDR3 has 13 amino acids. Trimming cost V 4 bases and J 4 bases, with 7 bases left between them. Germline CDR1 MGHDK, CDR2 SYGVNS. CDR3 DNA sequence: TGTGCCAGCAGTGGCCTAATCACCGGGGAGCTGTTTTTT. Residues: CASSGLITGELFF.

The CDR3 is CASSIVGNEQFF. CDR3 nucleotide sequence: TGTGCCAGTAGTATAGTTGGGAATGAGCAGTTCTTC. V gene TRBV19 combines with J gene TRBJ2-7; D remains ambiguous. TRBJ2-1 explains the end of the DNA better; the J call may be wrong. Germline values: CDR1 LNHDA, CDR2 SQIVND (reference sequence). The length of the CDR3 is 12 residues.